What follows is one T cell receptor beta chain and its context. The antigen is not known. Study results and limitations: Greatest tumor Treg TCR overlap was with tumor naive CD4+ cells.

CD25-based Treg depletion was applied to purified naive CD4+ T cells. Full-length variable regions came from constant-region reverse primers plus semi-nested Nested Universal Primer A PCR. TCRdb used MiXCR to reprocess the 5' RACE reads, holding one entry per CDR3 protein. This sample has nearly 55,000 distinct CDR3 sequences; approximately 24% occur once, and the top ten carry about 3%. The sequenced sample was tumor-infiltrating naive CD4+ T cells sorted from the breast tumor. Indicated subset: naive CD4+ T cells, CD4+CD45RA+CD25-. The TCR sequence derives from a female donor with breast cancer.

The chain's CDR3 is CASSPRGTGSYNEQFF. The CDR3 nucleotides read TGTGCCAGCAGCCCCAGGGGGACAGGGTCCTACAATGAGCAGTTCTTC. V and J are TRBV3-1 and TRBJ2-1; 9 bases match TRBD1. J was trimmed by 1 base and V by 4 bases; bases with no gene match: 5. The CDR3 is 16 amino acids. CDR1 is LGHDT and CDR2 is YNNKEL in the germline V gene (reference sequence).